The 26 T cell receptor beta chains presented below share a single source sample, sequenced in a study of blood T cell repertoires in COVID-19. The assay was immunoSEQ multiplex PCR, and TCRdb's table has in-frame clones only and misses some. Among roughly 260,000 clones listed, about nine tenths were seen once. Sequenced material: PBMCs or T cells enriched from blood (not recorded which). The receptors derive from a woman aged 30 to 39 with acute COVID-19.

The chain employs TRBV10-3 and TRBJ1-2, with 8 bases fitting TRBD1. The ends lost 1 base at V and 4 bases at J; junction bases unmatched: 8. Looked up from germline, CDR1 is ENHRY and CDR2 is SYGVKD. The CDR3 runs 16 residues. CDR3 residues: CAISELTGVNSYGYTF. CDR3 bases: TGTGCCATCAGTGAGTTGACAGGGGTTAATAGCTATGGCTACACCTTC.

In the case of this clone: A read error may account for a junction end that differs from germline. The V gene is TRBV5-1, the J gene TRBJ2-5; 7 nucleotides match TRBD1. Germline V gene sequence: CDR1 SGHRS, CDR2 YFSETQ. CDR3 size: 14 residues. The CDR3: CASSFDRVQKTQYF. In DNA form, the CDR3 reads TGCGCCAGCAGCTTCGACAGGGTCCAAAAGACCCAGTACTTC.

This chain connects TRBV29-1 to TRBJ2-5, with TRBD1 as a possible D gene (8 bases). V was clipped by 6 bases and J by 0 bases, with 17 bases between them. Germline V CDR1 and CDR2: SQVTM, ANQGSEA. The CDR3 loop spans 15 amino acids. The CDR3 DNA is TGCAGCGTGGGGGGGATGACAGGGGACCAAGAGACCCAGTACTTC. It yields the protein CSVGGMTGDQETQYF.

The genes are TRBV7-9 and TRBJ1-2; 8 bases agree with TRBD1. Germline V gene data show CDR1 as SEHNR and CDR2 as FQNEAQ (reference sequence). The junction had 5 bases not matched to a gene; V was cut back by 1 base and J by 7 bases. The CDR3 spans 14 residues. The CDR3 is CASSLDVTGGGYTF. CDR3 nucleotide sequence: TGTGCCAGCAGCTTAGATGTAACAGGGGGTGGCTACACCTTC. The full variable domain, completed using reference TRBV7-9 and TRBJ1-2, is DTGVSQNPRHKITKRGQNVTFRCDPISEHNRLYWYRQTLGQGPEFLTYFQNEAQLEKSRLLSDRFSAERPKGSFSTLEIQRTEQGDSAMYLCASSLDVTGGGYTFGSGTRLTVV.

The CDR3 loop reads CASSLTGRNYEQYF. The CDR3 DNA sequence: TGTGCCAGCAGCTTGACAGGGAGAAACTACGAGCAGTACTTC. The chain employs TRBV6-5 and TRBJ2-7; 7 bases line up with TRBD1. V lost 6 bases to trimming and J lost 3 bases; unmatched junction nucleotides: 8. CDR3 length equals 14 residues. CDR1 and CDR2 from the germline V gene are MNHEY and SVGAGI.

This clone was counted a few times. V usage is TRBV28 and J usage is TRBJ1-6; TRBD1 matches 10 bases. CDR3 length: 13 residues. The V gene end was trimmed by 4 bases and the J gene end by 10 bases; junction bases not matched to a gene: 1. Per germline, CDR1 MDHEN and CDR2 SYDVKM. CDR3 sequence: CASSSGQGSPLHF. In DNA, the CDR3 is TGTGCCAGCAGTTCGGGACAGGGGTCACCCCTCCACTTT.

The chain combines TRBV27 with TRBJ1-1; D is uncertain. Trimming removed 4 bases from V and 1 base from J, with 10 bases in between. The CDR3 totals 14 residues. The V gene's germline CDR1 is MNHEY and CDR2 SMNVEV (reference sequence). CDR3 loop: CASSSPPRNTEAFF. CDR3 nucleotides: TGTGCCAGCAGTTCCCCCCCCAGGAACACTGAAGCTTTCTTT.

J is TRBJ2-7 and V is TRBV19; D might be TRBD1 (6 bases). The CDR3 contains 15 residues. The V and J ends lost 5 bases and 1 base respectively, with 15 bases between them. CDR1 is LNHDA, CDR2 SQIVND, per germline (reference sequence). CDR3 in DNA: TGTGCCAGTAGTTCCCCTGGACAGAAATCCTACGAGCAGTACTTC. It codes for CASSSPGQKSYEQYF.

J is TRBJ2-5 and V is TRBV5-4; TRBD1 might be the D (6 bases). Germline CDR1 reads SGHNT; CDR2 reads YYREEE (reference sequence). Deletions cut 4 bases from V and 2 bases from J, with 12 bases between. The CDR3 contains 14 residues. CDR3 in DNA: TGTGCCAGCAGCATAGGGACATTACAAGAGACCCAGTACTTC. This sequence encodes CASSIGTLQETQYF.

The rearrangement links TRBV7-2 to TRBJ2-7; the match to TRBD2 covers 9 bases. The CDR3 extends over 15 amino acids. The trim removed 3 bases at V and 3 bases at J, leaving 6 bases unmatched. CDR1 and CDR2 from the germline V gene are SGHTA and FQGNSA. The CDR3 bases are TGTGCCAGCAGCTTTTTAGCGGGAGTGGACTACGAGCAGTACTTC. This encodes CASSFLAGVDYEQYF.

V is TRBV7-3 and J is TRBJ1-2; D might be TRBD1 (5 bases). V was pared by 3 bases and J by 5 bases, with 10 bases between. The CDR3 has 13 amino acids. Germline V gives CDR1 SGHTA, CDR2 FQGTGA. The CDR3 reads CASSFQGRYGYTF. CDR3 sequence (DNA): TGTGCCAGCAGCTTTCAGGGTCGGTATGGCTACACCTTC.

V and J are TRBV2 and TRBJ1-3, with 11 bases identical to TRBD1. Looked up from germline, CDR1 is SNHLY and CDR2 is FYNNEI. V was clipped by 11 bases and J by 4 bases; unmatched bases: 4. CDR3 length: 13 residues. CDR3 sequence reads: CASGQGGGNTIYF. As DNA, the CDR3 is TGTGCCTCGGGACAGGGGGGAGGAAACACCATATATTTT.

This clone was observed a single time. V and J are TRBV10-3 and TRBJ1-5; no reliable D call. CDR3 length: 13 residues. V dropped 4 bases and J dropped 4 bases, with 8 bases sitting between them. CDR1 and CDR2 from the germline V gene are ENHRY and SYGVKD. CDR3 loop: CAISATENQPQHF. Here the CDR3 DNA reads TGTGCCATCAGTGCCACAGAGAATCAGCCCCAGCATTTT.

V usage is TRBV14 and J usage is TRBJ2-7; D unclear. From germline, CDR1 is SGHDN and CDR2 FVKESK. CDR3 size: 15 residues. V lost 5 bases and J lost 1, with 15 bases in between. The DNA of the CDR3 is TGTGCCAGCAGCGACTTTGCTCTCGGGTCCTACGAGCAGTACTTC. The encoded protein is CASSDFALGSYEQYF.

The J gene is TRBJ2-3, the V gene TRBV4-3; D remains unclear. The germline V gene encodes CDR1 LGHNA and CDR2 YSLEER. The CDR3 is made up of 14 amino acids. V was cut by 0 bases and J by 4 bases, with 8 bases left in between. CDR3 residues: CASSQDRAPDTQYF. Here the CDR3 DNA reads TGCGCCAGCAGCCAAGATCGCGCCCCAGATACGCAGTATTTT.

The CDR3 sequence: CASSLSAWGTANQPQHF. The CDR3 DNA follows: TGTGCCAGCAGTTTATCAGCTTGGGGGACAGCAAATCAGCCCCAGCATTTT. This sequence joins TRBV27 and TRBJ1-5, with 7 bases that match TRBD1. The CDR3 runs 17 residues. The germline CDR1 and CDR2 sequences are MNHEY and SMNVEV (reference sequence). The V and J ends lost 0 bases and 4 bases, in that order; junction bases with no gene match: 9.

This chain links TRBV7-6 with TRBJ1-1, with 8 nucleotides matching TRBD1. V lost 5 bases and J lost 0; bases outside the gene matches: 5. The germline V gene has CDR1 SGHVS and CDR2 FNYEAQ. The CDR3 extends over 15 amino acids. CDR3 sequence: CASSADREVNTEAFF. In DNA, the CDR3 is TGTGCCAGCAGCGCGGACAGGGAGGTGAACACTGAAGCTTTCTTT. Complete variable domain (other parts from reference TRBV7-6 and TRBJ1-1): GAGVSQSPRYKVTKRGQDVALRCDPISGHVSLYWYRQALGQGPEFLTYFNYEAQQDKSGLPNDRFSAERPEGSISTLTIQRTEQRDSAMYRCASSADREVNTEAFFGQGTRLTVV.

This clone was seen only a few times. J is TRBJ2-7 and V is TRBV2, with a tentative D call TRBD2 (6 bases). Germline V gene data show CDR1 as SNHLY and CDR2 as FYNNEI. The CDR3 consists of 13 residues. V gave up 10 bases and J gave up 0 bases, with 13 bases separating them. The CDR3 loop is CAILAESSYEQYF. CDR3 in DNA: TGTGCCATCTTAGCGGAGTCCTCCTACGAGCAGTACTTC.

V is TRBV7-3 and J is TRBJ1-2; TRBD1 aligns across 9 bases. The germline V gene has CDR1 SGHTA and CDR2 FQGTGA. CDR3 size: 15 residues. V dropped 5 bases and J dropped 8; count of bases not matched to a gene: 12. The CDR3 region has the DNA TGTGCCAGCAGCGTACAGGGGGCCTCATTGCAGGGCTACACCTTC. Protein product: CASSVQGASLQGYTF.

The V call is TRBV6-2 or TRBV6-3, the J call TRBJ2-5, with 9 nucleotides matching TRBD1. The CDR3 extends over 15 amino acids. Germline assignment: CDR1 MNHEY and CDR2 SVGEGT. V lost 5 bases and J lost 7; bases outside the gene matches: 11. The CDR3 loop is CASSDPGQGEGTQYF. CDR3 DNA: TGTGCCAGCAGTGACCCGGGACAGGGTGAGGGGACCCAGTACTTC.

V usage is TRBV28 and J usage is TRBJ1-5; 7 nucleotides align to TRBD1. Germline assignment: CDR1 MDHEN and CDR2 SYDVKM. This CDR3 comprises 14 residues. With 6 bases clipped from V and 6 bases from J, the junction kept 8 bases outside the gene matches. In DNA, the CDR3 is TGTGCCAGCAGACCAACAGGGGTAGGTCAGCCCCAGCATTTT. It is translated as CASRPTGVGQPQHF.

The V gene is TRBV7-8, the J gene TRBJ2-1; 10 nucleotides agree with TRBD2. Germline CDR1 is SGHVS and CDR2 is FQNEAQ. With 7 bases clipped from V and 9 bases from J, the junction kept 12 bases outside the gene matches. The CDR3 length is 15 residues. The CDR3, as DNA: TGTGCCAGCATCCCACCCGGGACTAGCGCTTCTGAGCAGTTCTTC. Protein product: CASIPPGTSASEQFF. Combining the CDR3 with reference TRBV7-8 and TRBJ2-1 gives the whole variable domain GAGVSQSPRYKVAKRGQDVALRCDPISGHVSLFWYQQALGQGPEFLTYFQNEAQLDKSGLPSDRFFAERPEGSVSTLKIQRTQQEDSAVYLCASIPPGTSASEQFFGPGTRLTVL.

J is TRBJ1-5 and V is TRBV7-9; D is possibly TRBD1 (6 bases). Germline CDR1 SEHNR, CDR2 FQNEAQ (reference sequence). V was cut by 5 bases and J by 3 bases, with 11 bases left in between. The CDR3 is 14 residues long. The CDR3: CASSPGEDNQPQHF. The CDR3 region has the DNA TGTGCCAGCAGCCCAGGGGAAGACAATCAGCCCCAGCATTTT.

This rearrangement joins TRBV23-1 to TRBJ2-7, with a weak D call TRBD2 (5 bases). TRBV23-1 is designated an ORF whose function remains uncertain. The CDR3 has 15 amino acids. V gave up 9 bases and J gave up 2 bases, with 20 bases separating them. In nucleotides, the CDR3 is TGCGCCAGGGGTGAGAGGGTGCGGCCCACCTACGAGCAGTACTTC. This gives the protein CARGERVRPTYEQYF.

This clone was detected only once. The V gene is TRBV24-1, the J gene TRBJ2-1, with TRBD2 matching over 15 bases. The germline V gene encodes CDR1 KGHDR and CDR2 SFDVKD. Trimming took 4 bases from V and 2 from J; bases not matched to a gene: 5. CDR3 length: 18 amino acids. The CDR3 protein is CATSEPGLAGGAYNEQFF. In DNA, the CDR3 is TGTGCCACCAGTGAGCCGGGACTAGCGGGGGGCGCCTACAATGAGCAGTTCTTC.

The chain combines TRBV29-1 with TRBJ2-3; D is uncertain. CDR3 length: 13 amino acids. Germline-derived CDR1 and CDR2 are SQVTM and ANQGSEA. V shed 5 bases and J shed 6 bases, with 15 bases lying between them. The CDR3 DNA is TGCAGCGTTTCCGGAGAGTTATCTGATACGCAGTATTTT. Protein product: CSVSGELSDTQYF.